These T cell receptor beta chains were read from a single sample in a study of CD8+CD57+ T cells in acquired aplastic anemia. TCRdb recomputed calls from the reads with MiXCR, one row per CDR3 protein. The sample carries 210,000 or so distinct CDR3 sequences, roughly 45% recorded once. Material: sorted CD4+, CD8+, or CD8+CD57+ T cells (not recorded which) from PBMCs. The receptors come from a human donor with aplastic anemia. CDR3s include the opening cysteine and the closing phenylalanine or tryptophan. The D gene is left open where the match is weak. Size tells how often a clone was seen (once, few, many) or the class of an expanded clone, and some rows leave it out.

>TRBD1|TRBJ2-7|TRBV2|many
CASRKGQGVGQYF
TGTGCCAGCCGAAAGGGACAGGGAGTAGGACAGTACTTC
>-|TRBJ2-7|TRBV10-1|-
CASSAHRAPEQYF
TGCGCCAGCAGTGCACACAGGGCCCCCGAGCAGTACTTC
>-|TRBJ1-6|TRBV3-1|many
CASSRDGEKPLHF
TGTGCCAGCAGCAGGGACGGCGAGAAACCCCTCCACTTT
>TRBD1|TRBJ1-5|TRBV6-2/TRBV6-3|once
CASLGQGNGNQPQHF
TGTGCCAGCTTGGGACAGGGGAACGGCAATCAGCCCCAGCATTTT
>-|TRBJ1-4|TRBV20-1|many
CSAIGGATNEKLFF
TGCAGTGCTATAGGGGGTGCAACTAATGAAAAACTGTTTTTT
>TRBD1|TRBJ2-7|TRBV29-1|-
CGVNTGTGYAQYF
TGCGGCGTGAATACCGGGACAGGGTATGCGCAGTACTTC
>-|TRBJ2-7|TRBV20-1|-
CSARDAIGVYEQYF
TGCAGTGCTAGAGATGCTATTGGAGTCTACGAGCAGTACTTC
>TRBD2|TRBJ2-5|TRBV20-1|many
CSSSPAGGQETQYF
TGCAGTTCCTCCCCAGCGGGGGGGCAAGAGACCCAGTACTTC
>-|TRBJ1-4|TRBV5-1|-
CASSLGAGSNEKLFF
TGCGCCAGCAGCTTGGGGGCTGGCTCTAATGAAAAACTGTTTTTT
>-|TRBJ2-3|TRBV2|many
CASGEERGGGTDTQYF
TGTGCCAGCGGAGAGGAGAGGGGGGGGGGGACAGATACGCAGTATTTT
>-|TRBJ2-1|TRBV12-3/TRBV12-4|many
CASSLARGGGPTYNEQFF
TGTGCCAGCAGTTTAGCGAGGGGGGGGGGGCCGACCTACAATGAGCAGTTCTTC
>TRBD2|TRBJ2-7|TRBV7-2|-
CASSGLAGGEQYF
TGTGCCAGCAGTGGACTAGCGGGGGGCGAGCAGTACTTC
>-|TRBJ2-3|TRBV7-3|many
CASSLGSTDTQYF
TGTGCCAGCAGCTTAGGGTCCACAGATACGCAGTATTTT
>-|TRBJ2-1|TRBV7-6|many
CASSLAVGKQFF
TGTGCCAGCAGCTTAGCAGTGGGGAAGCAGTTCTTC
>-|TRBJ1-6|TRBV6-5|few
CASSANRRSGFLSYNSPLHF
TGTGCCAGCAGTGCGAACAGGAGATCAGGTTTTCTCTCCTATAATTCACCCCTCCACTTT
>-|TRBJ2-3|TRBV7-8|-
CASSQAGRSTDTQYF
TGTGCCAGCAGCCAAGCCGGTAGGAGCACAGATACGCAGTATTTT
>-|TRBJ1-6|TRBV20-1|many
CSARPPRVGNSPLHF
TGCAGTGCTAGACCCCCCAGGGTTGGGAATTCACCCCTCCACTTT
>TRBD2|TRBJ2-2|TRBV3-1|few
CASSRLAGQNTGELFF
TGTGCCAGCAGCCGCTTAGCGGGGCAGAACACCGGGGAGCTGTTTTTT
>-|TRBJ1-6|TRBV14|-
CASSPGRTNSPLHF
TGTGCCAGCAGTCCGGGACGGACTAATTCACCCCTCCACTTT
>-|TRBJ1-2|TRBV25-1|-
CASSRPDSGSGYTF
TGTGCCAGCAGTAGACCAGACTCAGGGTCGGGCTACACCTTC
>-|TRBJ2-3|TRBV9|-
CASSPRGRGSTDTQYF
TGTGCCAGCAGCCCGCGTGGGCGGGGTAGCACAGATACGCAGTATTTT
>-|TRBJ2-7|TRBV19|many
CASSLRRGRTYEQYF
TGTGCCAGTAGTCTTAGGCGGGGACGAACCTACGAGCAGTACTTC
>TRBD1|TRBJ1-1|TRBV19|-
CASSGGQGNTEAFF
TGTGCCAGTAGTGGTGGACAGGGGAACACTGAAGCTTTCTTT
>-|TRBJ2-7|TRBV20-1|-
CSARDRGTTFYEQYF
TGCAGTGCTAGAGATCGGGGGACGACCTTCTACGAGCAGTACTTC
>-|TRBJ2-5|TRBV5-8|many
CASSVGQAGETQYF
TGTGCCAGCAGCGTAGGACAGGCGGGGGAGACCCAGTACTTC
>-|TRBJ2-7|TRBV5-1|many
CASSPTSTASEQYF
TGCGCCAGCAGCCCCACATCTACGGCCTCCGAGCAGTACTTC
>-|TRBJ2-1|TRBV9|many
CASSVGSELSYNEQFF
TGTGCCAGCAGCGTAGGGTCAGAACTCTCCTACAATGAGCAGTTCTTC
>TRBD2|TRBJ2-7|TRBV20-1|-
CSASSTAGGTYEQYF
TGCAGTGCTAGTTCGACCGCGGGGGGGACCTACGAGCAGTACTTC
>TRBD2|TRBJ2-2|TRBV2|many
CASGTSGSTTGELFF
TGTGCCAGCGGGACTAGCGGTTCCACAACCGGGGAGCTGTTTTTT